What follows describes a single T cell receptor beta chain. The target of this receptor is not known. No base-level quality is on record; no much larger clone is a single base apart. This entry is derived from a study of blood T cell repertoires in COVID-19 (dated by TCRdb to 2018 to 2020). For the study in its entirety: Samples from collaborators originated in the United States, Italy and Spain and spanned both the acute and convalescent phases of COVID-19. The prospective study material was composed of cDNA or gDNA derived from T cells, B-cell-depleted T cells, or PBMCs. The dataset comprised deeply sampled blood TCRbeta repertoires from subjects exposed to, actively infected with, or recovered from COVID-19. The repertoires were made available in a free public database intended to serve as a resource for research on the immune response to SARS-CoV-2. Samples came from the ongoing ImmuneRACE study (first 160 participants) plus 1,254 subjects from 6 global collaborators. Sample metadata almost always included a de-identified subject ID, COVID-19 status, age in years and sex. Where available, HLA class I and class II types were obtained from metadata supplied by the sample provider rather than from assay-based typing. Paper-wide results and their limitations: The amount of clinical and demographic metadata varied by source and participant and was provided uncurated.

TCRbeta CDR3 regions were amplified from genomic DNA using the immunoSEQ Assay, a bias-controlled multiplex PCR. The original methods were these. The number of nucleated cells in each sample was estimated by amplification of reference gene primers within the assay. To quantify the absolute abundance of each unique TCRbeta CDR3 rearrangement, sequence reads were collapsed and filtered. Productive Simpson clonality was computed per sample as the square root of Simpson's diversity index over productive rearrangements. In TCRdb, the immuneACCESS table is reduced to in-frame sequences with V and J assigned. These tables do not hold every clone; where another copy was compared, an unresolved V gene accounts for under half, and the others remain unexplained. V and J calls and clone size are as listed in that table; D and trimming were resolved from the DNA. The sample contains about 180,000 clones, under 85% of them found a single time. The top ten constitute about 6.4% of the sample.

Whole blood was collected in K2EDTA tubes by collaborating institutions according to the institutions' own protocols. For TCRbeta analysis, collaborators shipped samples in one of three forms: frozen whole blood, isolated PBMCs, or DNA extracted from either of those sample types. The sequenced material came from peripheral blood. This clonotype originated in a human donor in a cohort sampled during active COVID-19.

The nucleotides are TGTGCCAGTAGTATTGGACAGGGGATGCGTGAAAAACTGTTTTTT. This encodes CASSIGQGMREKLFF. Recombination joined TRBV19 with TRBJ1-4, with TRBD1 matching 9 junction bases. Counted from cysteine to phenylalanine, this CDR3 has 15 amino acids. Only the CDR3 region is kept as DNA, spanning 45 bases read in frame from base 1. Trimming takes 3 bases off V and 7 bases off J; junction bases not matched to a gene: 6. The germline V gene (reference sequence) specifies LNHDA as CDR1 and SQIVND as CDR2.